The 8 T cell receptor beta chains reported below all come from one sample, sequenced in a study of shared clonotypes between healthy human individuals (dated by TCRdb to the early 2020s). The library was prepared using the immunoSEQ multiplex PCR assay. TCRdb holds this immuneACCESS table with in-frame rearrangements only. Some clones are missing; in checked studies, unresolved V genes explain under half, and the rest has no known cause. For this sample there are millions of clones; approximately 93% appear just once. The top ten hold about 0.39% of the sample. Sequences were obtained from naive CD4+ T cells from PBMCs. The meaning of the sample's cell subset or site label: CD45RA+ positively selected. These receptor sequences come from a man aged 18 to 35 in good health. Some clones in this sample may be carry-over from other donors' samples.

This sequence joins TRBV7-3 and TRBJ2-4, with a tentative D call TRBD2 (6 bases). V lost 5 bases and J 3 bases, leaving 17 bases between the germline ends. The CDR3 totals 16 residues. Germline CDR1 is SGHTA and CDR2 is FQGTGA. This chain's CDR3 is CASSPSLGAGKNIQYF. Here the CDR3 DNA reads TGTGCCAGCAGCCCGTCACTAGGAGCGGGCAAAAACATTCAGTACTTC.

The gene calls are TRBV7-2 and TRBJ1-2, with TRBD1 matching 7 bases. Per germline, CDR1 SGHTA and CDR2 FQGNSA. V shed 6 bases, J shed 1 base, and the junction held 8 bases outside the gene matches. This CDR3 region has 15 residues. The CDR3 nucleotides read TGTGCCAGCAGGGATGACAGGGCCGATAACTATGGCTACACCTTC. It encodes CASRDDRADNYGYTF.

This chain links TRBV15 with TRBJ1-1, with D possibly being TRBD1 (5 bases). V lost 1 base to trimming and J lost 1 base, with 10 bases between them. This CDR3 contains 15 residues. CDR1 is LNHNV, CDR2 YYDKDF, per germline (reference sequence). The CDR3, as DNA: TGTGCCACCAGCAGAGGTCCGGGGGGGAACACTGAAGCTTTCTTT. Its protein product is CATSRGPGGNTEAFF.

J is TRBJ2-7 and V is TRBV10-1, with D perhaps TRBD1 (5 bases). CDR1 is WNHNN and CDR2 is SYGVQD in the germline V gene (reference sequence). The CDR3 extends over 12 amino acids. The V end was cut by 3 bases, the J end by 4 bases, with 7 bases between. In DNA form, the CDR3 reads TGCGCCAGCAGTGATCACAGGTACGAGCAGTACTTC. This gives the protein CASSDHRYEQYF.

This clone appeared once. V is TRBV5-1 and J is TRBJ1-1, with D unclear. Germline CDR1 and CDR2: SGHRS and YFSETQ. This CDR3 comprises 13 residues. Trimming shortened V by 5 bases and J by 1 base, and 9 bases separated the two germline ends. The CDR3: CASRWNRNTEAFF. The CDR3 DNA reads as TGCGCCAGCAGGTGGAACAGGAACACTGAAGCTTTCTTT.

This clone has just one count. The V and J genes are TRBV9 and TRBJ2-7, with D unclear. This CDR3 region has 16 residues. V was pared by 2 bases and J by 1 base, with 16 bases between. The germline CDR1 and CDR2 sequences are SGDLS and YYNGEE. The chain's CDR3 is CASSVALGSRSYEQYF. CDR3 DNA: TGTGCCAGCAGCGTCGCTTTGGGCAGCCGGTCCTACGAGCAGTACTTC.

The chain has TRBV5-8 and TRBJ1-4; no reliable D call. This CDR3 spans 14 amino acids. The V gene lost 0 bases and the J gene lost 4 bases, with 7 bases spanning the gap. Looked up from germline, CDR1 is SGHTS and CDR2 is YDEGEE. The CDR3 protein is CASSLGRFNEKLFF. The CDR3 DNA follows: TGTGCCAGCAGCTTGGGCAGGTTTAATGAAAAACTGTTTTTT.

The gene calls are TRBV15 and TRBJ2-3; 7 bases fit TRBD2. The length of the CDR3 is 14 residues. Germline CDR1 LNHNV, CDR2 YYDKDF (reference sequence). Trimming at V came to 9 bases and at J to 5 bases, leaving 11 bases not matched to a gene. The CDR3 sequence is CATGSGRAVDTQYF. As DNA, the CDR3 is TGTGCCACTGGCAGTGGGAGGGCCGTAGATACGCAGTATTTT.